This paragraph reports one T cell receptor (beta chain). Many counts were recorded for this clonotype. This receptor's antigen is unknown. Per-base qualities were not stored, and no clone one base away is much larger. The data originate from a study of blood T cells in healthy people across ages (dated by TCRdb to between 2014 and 2016). With respect to the entire study: In model experiments, template switching captured roughly one uniquely barcoded TCR beta cDNA molecule for every two T cells. The donors were divided into four age groups: young (average around 15 years), middle-aged (about 41), aged (about 60) and long-lived (nearly 85). Two additional independent replicas of 1 million unique cDNA reads from the same blood draw were analyzed for two donors (one aged 18 to 30 and one aged 80 or older). Donors of different ages were randomly distributed across sequencing lanes to avoid experimental bias. Using deep sequencing normalized with unique cDNA molecular identifiers, the study measured how TCR beta repertoire diversity changes with age.

Germline trimming: 4 bases from V, 0 bases from J; junction bases outside gene matches: 8. The CDR3 contains 18 residues, cysteine and phenylalanine counted. Only the CDR3 DNA is retained, 54 bases long and in frame from the first base. The germline V gene yields LGHNA for CDR1 and YSLEER for CDR2. The method behind the library was 5' RACE. Sequencing was performed on an Illumina HiSeq 2500. A second PCR of about 6 to 11 cycles was performed with a sample-barcoded 5' primer and a J-beta primer mix. A unique molecular identifier was introduced onto each TCR beta cDNA molecule by a template-switch 5' adaptor carrying 12 random nucleotides. At least 2.5 million CDR3-containing paired-end reads were obtained from each sample. First-strand cDNA was synthesized from all RNA with the Mint cDNA synthesis kit, primed by a TRBC-specific oligonucleotide. Following uracil-DNA glycosylase treatment, a first 18-cycle PCR with universal primers M1SS and BC2_uni_R was performed on all cDNA. On the authors' methods: Normalization of each sample was performed by random selection of 1 million high-quality reads, each carrying a distinct molecular identifier. Reads sharing molecular identifiers were discarded rather than binned into consensus sequences. MiTCR, set to a Q25 quality threshold and the strictest error-elimination algorithm, was used for CDR3 identification, clonotype clustering and error correction. A nonparametric unseen species model using Euler transformation provided a lower-bound estimate of total TCR beta diversity. In TCRdb, the public reads were trimmed at Q25 with fastp and aligned with MiXCR, with productive beta chains retained. Each entry is one CDR3 protein sequence, shown with its most common DNA and genes. The V and J calls were determined by TCRdb, not by the authors. Here the sample has about 1.7 million distinct CDR3 sequences; 25% to 30% occur a single time. The top ten clonotypes cover roughly 8% of the sample.

Results and caveats for the whole study, not just this receptor: Because profiling used bulk unsorted PBMCs, naive and antigen-experienced compartments could not be compared conclusively. Estimates of total diversity based on one million sequenced T cells were regarded as lower bounds and as underestimates. Observed TCR beta diversity per million T cells fell roughly linearly with age, and a significant reduction was already apparent by age roughly 41. Donor CMV infection status was unknown, potentially confounding age-related changes in expanded clonotypes. There was a strong correlation between observed TCR beta diversity and the percentage of naive T cells measured by flow cytometry. The long-lived group showed more naive CD4+ T cells, fewer expanded clones and increased TCR diversity than the aged group, suggesting age selection.

The 39 donors, aged about 6 to 90 years, were systemically healthy Caucasian individuals from Russia. Each donor gave about 9.8 milliliters of peripheral blood, drawn into EDTA-treated Vacutainer tubes. Ficoll-Paque density-gradient centrifugation was used to isolate PBMCs, with at least 7 million obtained per sample. Trizol reagent was used to extract total RNA from PBMCs, with at least 5 micrograms per sample. Naive CD45RAhigh/CD27high T cell percentages were measured by flow cytometry on a PBMC aliquot from every donor. This clonotype originated in a woman in her twenties or thirties in good health. Material: blood. The V and J genes are TRBV4-3 and TRBJ2-5; TRBD2 matches 13 bases in the middle. In nucleotides, the sequence is TGCGCCAGCAGCCTCAGACCGGGACTAGCGGGAAACCAAGAGACCCAGTACTTC. It translates to CASSLRPGLAGNQETQYF.